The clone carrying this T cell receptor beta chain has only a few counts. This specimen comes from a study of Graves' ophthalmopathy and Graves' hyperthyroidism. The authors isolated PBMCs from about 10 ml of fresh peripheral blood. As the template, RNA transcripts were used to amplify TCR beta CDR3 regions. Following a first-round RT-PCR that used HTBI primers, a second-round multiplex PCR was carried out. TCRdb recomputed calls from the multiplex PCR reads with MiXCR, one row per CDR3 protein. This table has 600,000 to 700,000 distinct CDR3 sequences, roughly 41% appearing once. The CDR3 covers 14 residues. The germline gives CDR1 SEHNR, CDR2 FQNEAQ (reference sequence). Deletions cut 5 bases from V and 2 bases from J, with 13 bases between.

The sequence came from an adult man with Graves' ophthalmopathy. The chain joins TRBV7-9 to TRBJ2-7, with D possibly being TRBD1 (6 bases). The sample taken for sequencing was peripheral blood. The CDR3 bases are TGTGCCAGCAGCCAAGAGGACAGAACCTACGAGCAGTACTTC. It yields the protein CASSQEDRTYEQYF.